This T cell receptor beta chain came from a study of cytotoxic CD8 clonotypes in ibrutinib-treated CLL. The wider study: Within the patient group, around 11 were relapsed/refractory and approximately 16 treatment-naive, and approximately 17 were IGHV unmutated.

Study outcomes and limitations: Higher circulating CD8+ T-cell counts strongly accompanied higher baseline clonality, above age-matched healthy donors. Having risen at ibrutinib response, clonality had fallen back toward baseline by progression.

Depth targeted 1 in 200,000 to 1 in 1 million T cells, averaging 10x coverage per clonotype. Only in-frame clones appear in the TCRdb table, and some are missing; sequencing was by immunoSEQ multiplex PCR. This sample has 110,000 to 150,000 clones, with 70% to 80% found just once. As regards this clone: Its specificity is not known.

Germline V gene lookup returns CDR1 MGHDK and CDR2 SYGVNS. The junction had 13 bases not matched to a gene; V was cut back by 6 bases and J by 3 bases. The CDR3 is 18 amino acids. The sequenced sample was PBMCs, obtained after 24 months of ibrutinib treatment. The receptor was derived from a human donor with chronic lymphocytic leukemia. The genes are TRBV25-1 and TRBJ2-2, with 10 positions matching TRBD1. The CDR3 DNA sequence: TGTGCCAGCAGGCAACCACTCCGGGACAGGGGCTACACCGGGGAGCTGTTTTTT. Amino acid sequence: CASRQPLRDRGYTGELFF.